This TCR beta chain derives from a study of blood T cell repertoires in COVID-19. Only in-frame clones appear in the TCRdb table, and some are missing; sequencing was by immunoSEQ multiplex PCR. The sample records roughly 180,000 clones, more than 65% being singletons. Germline CDR1 reads MGHRA; CDR2 reads YSYEKL. The CDR3 extends over 15 amino acids. The V gene end was trimmed by 3 bases and the J gene end by 7 bases; junction bases not matched to a gene: 6. The receptor was isolated from a woman aged 60-75 years with COVID-19, enrolled during active disease. The chain employs TRBV4-1 and TRBJ1-6; the match to TRBD1 covers 7 bases. Sample: peripheral blood. The CDR3 nucleotides read TGCGCCAGCAGCCAGTCGACAGGGAAGAATTCACCCCTCCACTTT. Amino acid sequence: CASSQSTGKNSPLHF.